A single sample is the source of the 29 T cell receptor beta chains below, sequenced in a study of low-dose radiotherapy and immunotherapy resistance in tumors. TRAV- and TRBV-specific primers were used for first-strand cDNA, which covered alpha and beta chains. Over approximately 19 PCR cycles, TCRs were amplified from a constant-region primer and V-primer adapter. TCRdb called the reads again in MiXCR, with one record for every CDR3 protein. The profile shows some 88,000 distinct CDR3 sequences, more than 8.5% of them singletons. The time point denotes: before trial treatment. The sample here was PBMCs, taken before treatment. The receptors shown here come from a male donor with prostate cancer.

This clonotype was recorded at least ten times. The chain joins TRBV28 to TRBJ2-7; a possible D gene is TRBD1 (6 bases). Germline values: CDR1 MDHEN, CDR2 SYDVKM. The germline V and J ends were trimmed by 9 bases and 3 bases, with 15 bases remaining between them. The CDR3 totals 13 residues. The CDR3 nucleotides are TGTGCCAGTTTTTCCTTGACAGGCTACGAGCAGTACTTC. This codes for CASFSLTGYEQYF.

This clonotype was picked up many times. The rearrangement uses TRBV11-2 and TRBJ1-4; TRBD1 is a possible D gene (5 bases). With 1 base removed from V and 14 bases from J, the gap between germline ends came to 14 bases. Germline V gene sequence: CDR1 SGHAT, CDR2 FQNNGV. The CDR3 loop spans 13 amino acids. CDR3 bases: TGTGCCAGCAGCTTAGCTTCATCCTGGGGGCTGTTTTTT. Its translation is CASSLASSWGLFF.

This clonotype has just one count. This may be a read error, as it is one base from a much larger clone. The rearrangement joins TRBV19 to TRBJ2-1; D unclear. The CDR3 contains 14 residues. CDR1 is LNHDA, CDR2 SQIVND, per germline (reference sequence). V lost 5 bases to trimming and J lost 10 bases, with 18 bases between them. The CDR3, as DNA: TGTGCCAGTAGTCCTTTGTCGCCTACCTACGAGCAGTTCTTC. Translated, it gives CASSPLSPTYEQFF.

This clonotype was picked up many times. The V and J genes are TRBV6-6 and TRBJ1-6, with 8 positions matching TRBD1. From germline, CDR1 is MNHNY and CDR2 SVGAGI (reference sequence). CDR3 length: 14 residues. J gave up 10 bases and V 2 bases, and 4 bases lay outside the gene matches. Here the CDR3 DNA reads TGTGCCAGCAGTTACGACAGGGGTAGGTCACCCCTCCACTTT. Protein: CASSYDRGRSPLHF.

This clonotype was detected many times. The genes are TRBV12-3 or TRBV12-4 and TRBJ1-2; TRBD1 matches 7 bases. Trimming at V came to 6 bases and at J to 8 bases, leaving 9 bases not matched to a gene. The length of the CDR3 is 13 residues. Here the CDR3 reads CASSSTGALGYTF. CDR3 coding DNA: TGTGCCAGCAGCTCTACAGGGGCCCTCGGCTACACCTTC.

This clonotype was picked up many times. This chain uses TRBV20-1 with TRBJ1-2; 8 nucleotides match TRBD1. The CDR3 spans 11 residues. Germline V gene sequence: CDR1 DFQATT, CDR2 SNEGSKA (reference sequence). The V segment lost 6 bases and the J segment 7 bases; nucleotides outside the gene matches: 4. CDR3 DNA: TGCAGTGCCCGGACAGGGAGTGGCTACACCTTC. As protein: CSARTGSGYTF.

This clonotype was picked up many times. V is TRBV28 and J is TRBJ2-7; 8 positions match TRBD2. There are 16 residues in the CDR3. The germline V gene encodes CDR1 MDHEN and CDR2 SYDVKM. With V trimmed by 6 bases and J by 4 bases, 14 bases remained unmatched. In DNA, the CDR3 is TGTGCCAGCAGCTTACCTGGGAGAGCGGGAGCGTACGAGCAGTACTTC. Protein: CASSLPGRAGAYEQYF.

This clonotype showed up many times. This rearrangement joins TRBV6-2 or TRBV6-3 to TRBJ2-6, with unresolved D. Germline lookup yields CDR1 MNHEY and CDR2 SVGEGT. Trimming cost V 0 bases and J 0 bases, with 3 bases left between them. The CDR3 is 15 residues long. CDR3 region: CASSYSSSGANVLTF. In nucleotides, the CDR3 is TGTGCCAGCAGTTACTCATCCTCTGGGGCCAACGTCCTGACTTTC.

This clonotype occurred many times. The genes are TRBV20-1 and TRBJ2-7; 10 positions agree with TRBD1. V dropped 4 bases and J dropped 3; count of bases not matched to a gene: 15. The CDR3 sequence is 17 residues long. The germline V gene encodes CDR1 DFQATT and CDR2 SNEGSKA (reference sequence). CDR3 protein: CSAITTGGDYGGYEQYF. Here the CDR3 DNA reads TGCAGTGCTATAACGACAGGGGGCGATTACGGTGGCTACGAGCAGTACTTC.

A remark on this clonotype: Possible read error: a much larger clone is one base away. J is TRBJ2-7 and V is TRBV28; D is perhaps TRBD1 (6 bases). Trimming removed 8 bases from V and 2 bases from J, with 16 bases in between. Germline V gene lookup returns CDR1 MDHEN and CDR2 SYDVKM. This CDR3 is built from 14 residues. As DNA, the CDR3 is TGTGCCAGCGGCACGGACAGAGCCGCCTACGAGCAGTACTTC. Amino acid sequence: CASGTDRAAYEQYF.

Many counts were recorded for this clonotype. The chain is built from TRBV12-3 or TRBV12-4 and TRBJ2-5; 11 bases line up with TRBD1. The CDR3 is 16 residues long. With 5 bases clipped from V and 2 bases from J, the junction kept 7 bases outside the gene matches. CDR3 nucleotide sequence: TGTGCCAGCAGTCGGTGGGGACAGGGGGTTCAAGAGACCCAGTACTTC. It codes for CASSRWGQGVQETQYF.

V is TRBV19 and J is TRBJ2-2; 14 nucleotides match TRBD2. The germline gives CDR1 LNHDA, CDR2 SQIVND (reference sequence). There are 16 residues in the CDR3. V shed 2 bases and J 8 bases; nucleotides not matched to a gene: 4. The CDR3 here is CASSIWGLAGAGELFF. CDR3 DNA: TGTGCCAGTAGTATATGGGGACTAGCGGGAGCTGGGGAGCTGTTTTTT.

This clonotype was seen ten or more times. V usage is TRBV7-8 and J usage is TRBJ1-2, with unresolved D. The CDR3 covers 13 residues. From germline, CDR1 is SGHVS and CDR2 FQNEAQ. Trimming took 0 bases from V and 4 from J, leaving 6 bases between them. CDR3 coding DNA: TGTGCCAGCAGCTTAGCTGGGTCCTATGGCTACACCTTC. Protein sequence: CASSLAGSYGYTF.

This clonotype was recorded many times. The CDR3 region has the DNA TGTGCCAGCAGCTCGGGACTAGCGGGAGGAATCGGGGAGCTGTTTTTT. Protein sequence: CASSSGLAGGIGELFF. This sequence joins TRBV5-4 and TRBJ2-2; TRBD2 matches at 15 bases. Unmatched junction bases numbered 4, after V lost 3 bases and J lost 7 bases. CDR1 is SGHNT, CDR2 YYREEE, per germline (reference sequence). This CDR3 has 16 residues.

This clonotype has ten or more counts. V usage is TRBV19 and J usage is TRBJ2-7; D gene uncertain. Germline assignment: CDR1 LNHDA and CDR2 SQIVND (reference sequence). This CDR3 spans 13 amino acids. Trimming removed 2 bases at V and 0 bases at J, with 5 bases between. Written as DNA, the CDR3 is TGTGCCAGTAGTATACGGATCTCCTACGAGCAGTACTTC. Translating it yields CASSIRISYEQYF.

This clonotype has a count of ten or more. This chain connects TRBV28 to TRBJ1-2; D not resolved. CDR1 is MDHEN, CDR2 SYDVKM, per germline. This CDR3 region has 12 residues. The V end lost 2 bases, the J end lost 3 bases, and 4 bases lay between the germline ends. The CDR3 sequence: CASSLTDYGYTF. In nucleotides, the CDR3 is TGTGCCAGCAGTTTAACGGACTATGGCTACACCTTC.

This clonotype was seen ten or more times. The chain carries TRBV7-2 and TRBJ1-2; D is unresolved. The CDR3 has 12 amino acids. With 5 bases removed from V and 8 bases from J, the gap between germline ends came to 12 bases. Germline V lookup: CDR1 SGHTA, CDR2 FQGNSA. The CDR3 DNA reads as TGTGCCAGCAGCCCTCCGGGTTTCGGCTACACCTTC. Its translation is CASSPPGFGYTF.

This clonotype was detected ten times or more. V and J are TRBV20-1 and TRBJ2-1; 7 nucleotides match TRBD2. V trimming: 3 bases; J trimming: 3 bases; junction bases outside the gene matches: 8. Germline CDR1 DFQATT, CDR2 SNEGSKA (reference sequence). This CDR3 contains 15 residues. This CDR3 reads CSASRDYPHYNEQFF. As DNA, the CDR3 is TGCAGTGCTAGCCGGGACTACCCCCACTACAATGAGCAGTTCTTC.

There are many counts of this clonotype. This chain connects TRBV19 to TRBJ2-1; 10 bases match TRBD1. Germline lookup yields CDR1 LNHDA and CDR2 SQIVND (reference sequence). Trimming removed 5 bases from V and 8 bases from J; junction bases left unmatched: 9. The CDR3 loop spans 15 amino acids. The CDR3 DNA sequence: TGTGCCAGTAGTGTCAGACAGGGGGCTAAGGATGAGCAGTTCTTC. This codes for CASSVRQGAKDEQFF.

This clonotype was recorded at least ten times. V gene TRBV28 combines with J gene TRBJ1-1; 12 bases agree with TRBD1. After removal of 4 bases from V and 4 bases from J, the junction contained 1 base not matched to a gene. Germline V gene data show CDR1 as MDHEN and CDR2 as SYDVKM. This CDR3 is 14 amino acids long. In DNA form, the CDR3 reads TGTGCCAGCAGTTCGGGACAGGGGGCCACTGAAGCTTTCTTT. Encoded protein: CASSSGQGATEAFF. Full variable domain (remainder filled in from reference TRBV28 and TRBJ1-1): DVKVTQSSRYLVKRTGEKVFLECVQDMDHENMFWYRQDPGLGLRLIYFSYDVKMKEKGDIPEGYSVSREKKERFSLILESASTNQTSMYLCASSSGQGATEAFFGQGTRLTVV.

This clonotype was counted many times. The chain links TRBV7-2 to TRBJ2-7; 10 bases align to TRBD2. V shed 1 base and J 6 bases; nucleotides not matched to a gene: 6. The CDR3 consists of 15 residues. The germline V gene has CDR1 SGHTA and CDR2 FQGNSA. Here the CDR3 DNA reads TGTGCCAGCAGCTTAGGGCTAGCGGGAGTTCTCGAGCAGTACTTC. Protein sequence: CASSLGLAGVLEQYF.

This clonotype showed up many times. J is TRBJ2-1 and V is TRBV3-1; 8 positions agree with TRBD2. The junction had 8 bases not matched to a gene; V was cut back by 1 base and J by 9 bases. In germline, CDR1 is LGHDT, CDR2 YNNKEL (reference sequence). The CDR3 runs 15 residues. The CDR3 nucleotides are TGTGCCAGCAGCCAAGTGAGCGGGAGCTTTAGTGAGCAGTTCTTC. It yields the protein CASSQVSGSFSEQFF.

In this sample, this clonotype turned up many times. This rearrangement joins TRBV25-1 to TRBJ1-2, with 7 positions matching TRBD1. Germline CDR1 MGHDK, CDR2 SYGVNS. The CDR3 contains 16 residues. J was trimmed by 7 bases and V by 2 bases; bases with no gene match: 13. CDR3 in amino acids: CASSEPGNWDSGGYTF. The CDR3 DNA is TGTGCCAGCAGTGAACCGGGGAACTGGGACAGCGGTGGCTACACCTTC.

For this clonotype: A far larger clone differs by one base, so this is likely a read error. The chain carries TRBV4-1 and TRBJ2-5; 9 positions match TRBD2. The germline gives CDR1 MGHRA, CDR2 YSYEKL. This CDR3 spans 18 amino acids. Unmatched junction bases numbered 23, after V lost 4 bases and J lost 11 bases. CDR3 protein: CASSPRVAGASSYNEQYF. In DNA form, the CDR3 reads TGCGCCAGCAGCCCAAGAGTAGCGGGAGCGAGCTCCTACAATGAGCAGTACTTC.

This clonotype was seen repeatedly, ten times or more. The chain uses TRBV3-1 and TRBJ2-2; D is possibly TRBD2 (6 bases). V was pared by 6 bases and J by 1 base, with 12 bases between. The CDR3 runs 15 residues. Germline CDR1 is LGHDT and CDR2 is YNNKEL (reference sequence). The CDR3 sequence is CASRRGLLNTGELFF. The CDR3 DNA reads as TGTGCCAGCAGACGCGGACTACTGAACACCGGGGAGCTGTTTTTT.

Many counts were recorded for this clonotype. CDR3 sequence reads: CASSQGSGLAGLTQYF. In nucleotides, the CDR3 is TGTGCCAGCAGCCAAGGGAGCGGGCTAGCGGGTCTTACGCAGTATTTT. The chain recombines TRBV14 with TRBJ2-3; TRBD2 matches 8 bases. The CDR3 runs to 16 residues. Germline V gene lookup returns CDR1 SGHDN and CDR2 FVKESK. V dropped 1 base and J dropped 8; count of bases not matched to a gene: 11.

This clonotype was seen many times. This sequence joins TRBV4-3 and TRBJ2-7; the D gene is possibly TRBD1 (6 bases). Germline values: CDR1 LGHNA, CDR2 YSLEER. V lost 4 bases and J 2 bases, leaving 12 bases between the germline ends. This CDR3 is built from 14 residues. CDR3 sequence reads: CASSPVQGPYEQYF. The CDR3 nucleotides are TGCGCCAGCAGCCCAGTACAGGGACCCTACGAGCAGTACTTC.

This clonotype was found many times. The J gene is TRBJ1-4, the V gene TRBV4-3, with D perhaps TRBD1 (5 bases). CDR1 and CDR2 (germline): LGHNA, YSLEER. CDR3 length: 16 amino acids. Trimming cost V 0 bases and J 8 bases, with 16 bases left between them. The CDR3 protein is CASSQDRSRVGEKLFF. Here the CDR3 DNA reads TGCGCCAGCAGCCAAGATCGGAGCAGGGTAGGGGAAAAACTGTTTTTT.

This clonotype was recorded at least ten times. V and J are TRBV7-2 and TRBJ2-4; 9 nucleotides agree with TRBD2. This CDR3 contains 14 residues. The germline gives CDR1 SGHTA, CDR2 FQGNSA. Germline trimming cut 1 base from V and 5 bases from J; bases unmatched to any gene: 0. CDR3 residues: CASSLGLAENIQYF. CDR3 coding DNA: TGTGCCAGCAGCTTAGGACTAGCGGAAAACATTCAGTACTTC.